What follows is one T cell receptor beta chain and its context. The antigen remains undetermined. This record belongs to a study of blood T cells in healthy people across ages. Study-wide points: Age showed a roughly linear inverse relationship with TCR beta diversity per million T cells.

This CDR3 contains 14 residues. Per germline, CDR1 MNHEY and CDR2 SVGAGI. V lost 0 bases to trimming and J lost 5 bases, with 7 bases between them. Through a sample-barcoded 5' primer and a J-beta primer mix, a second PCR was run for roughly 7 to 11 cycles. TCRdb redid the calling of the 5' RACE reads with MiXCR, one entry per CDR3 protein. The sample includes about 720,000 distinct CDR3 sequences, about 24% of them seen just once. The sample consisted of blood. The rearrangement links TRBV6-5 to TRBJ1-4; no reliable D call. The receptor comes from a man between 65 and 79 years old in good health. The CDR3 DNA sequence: TGTGCCAGCAGTTACTCGATGGGGAATGAAAAACTGTTTTTT. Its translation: CASSYSMGNEKLFF.